Sequencing of this T cell receptor (beta chain) was carried out in a study of cytomegalovirus exposure and HLA in healthy donors (dated by TCRdb to about 2017). Regarding the study in general: In an earlier analysis of approximately 640 of the donors, approximately 300 Gb of sequence data and 117 million unique TCR beta sequences from about 180 million T cells were reported. Roughly 300 gigabases of sequencing data and tens of millions of unique TCR sequences made up an early release that covered several hundred HLA-typed donors. Among the approximately 420 genotyped donors, more than 70% belonged to the genetic ancestry cluster associated with self-reported Caucasian donors. The study aimed to test whether cataloging public T cell receptors could reveal signatures of past pathogen exposure. The study profiled the T cell repertoires of about 640 subjects by immunosequencing and related them to cytomegalovirus serostatus. In addition to the first cohort of approximately 650 subjects, a separate validation cohort of approximately 130 different subjects was used. To predict cytomegalovirus infection status, the study brought together high-throughput TCR immunosequencing, statistical association of individual TCRs with disease status, and machine learning. To study patterns of TCR occurrence, a later analysis re-analyzed previously published TCR beta repertoires from 700 or so donors and added high-resolution HLA genotyping. Rather than using new phenotypic data, the later analysis identified candidate immune exposures from TCR beta sequences and from how often those sequences occurred across donors. An earlier analysis of 500 to 650 of the donors applied high-throughput TCR beta sequencing to assess whether each TCR beta V gene segment acted as functional or pseudogenic. Alongside the repertoire data, information on donor age, sex, ethnicity and CMV serostatus was compiled. Genome-wide SNP genotypes for about 65% of the 666 donors were used in a later genetic analysis, which treated that subset as a discovery cohort. All discovery cohort repertoires had been generated on a single sequencing platform. HLA typing included class I and class II loci at four-digit resolution. Typing coverage differed by locus: A, B, C, DRB1 and DQB1 were typed in about 629-630 donors, DQA1 in 500 to 550, DPA1 in some 570, and DPB1 in 400 to 490. A handful of DR-DQ haplotypes were handled as single units for association and clustering because linkage in the cohort was strong. Among 300 to 500 genotyped donors of the cohort, an average of approximately 220,000 unique TCR beta nucleotide sequences was sequenced per donor, of which about 19% were non-productive.

Study-level results and caveats: Most CMV-associated TCR beta chains appeared to be HLA-restricted in a later analysis, and the HLA associations seemed to be driven largely by CMV exposure. In vitro tests confirmed that a few of the cytomegalovirus-associated TCR beta chains recognize cytomegalovirus antigens. The earlier analysis of nearly 600 of the donors excluded some 15 rarely observed V segments, including chromosome 9 orphons, because counts were too low. In an earlier analysis of around 500 of the donors, most TCR beta V segments appeared in productive rearrangements about 87% or about 30% of the time, broadly matching IMGT annotations. Linkage disequilibrium might explain the correlated functional status among segregating V segments, but an unknown experimental factor could not be ruled out. A further reported finding was that TCR beta sequences accurately predicted the HLA-A and HLA-B alleles for most subjects in the first cohort. The sequencing pipeline was judged likely to have produced a cluster of highly shared sequence variants as a technical artifact. A later genetic analysis associated a missense DCLRE1C variant with V-gene and J-gene trimming of TCR beta chains, and an independent cohort replicated the association. Because HLA typing was unavailable for some donors at each locus, only the typed subset was used in association tests. Presence/absence analyses assumed roughly uniform sequencing depth across donors, an assumption that may not hold. Compared with equally common non-associated chains, HLA-associated TCR beta chains in a later analysis were more clonally expanded and had lower generation probabilities. In a later analysis, TCR association rates were found to vary across HLA loci, with the most associated TCRs seen for DRB1 alleles and the fewest for HLA-C alleles. Most TCR sequences were observed very rarely across donors, whereas some public TCRs were present in many individuals. When HLA alleles, especially DR and DQ, strongly co-occurred, attributing TCR associations to individual alleles was difficult. The cohort was sequenced for TCR beta chains only, and without alpha or paired-chain data the features that could be detected were limited. Cytomegalovirus status was reported to be diagnosed by the classifier with high specificity and sensitivity in both the original and validation cohorts. A later analysis reported that several top co-occurrence clusters appeared linked to parvovirus B19, influenza, CMV and Epstein-Barr virus. The study listed 170 or so TCR beta chains as associated with cytomegalovirus. Specific HLA alleles were associated with around 18,000 TCR beta sequences at a false discovery rate of 0.05 in a later analysis. Immune exposure information for the cohort was limited to CMV serostatus. It was suggested by the authors that the approach could potentially be generalized to other disease states and immunological phenotypes. According to a later genetic analysis, donors in an Asian-associated ancestry cluster had fewer N-insertions in productive TCRs than the approximately 710-donor mean.

The cohort was made up of about 610 healthy bone marrow donors. All cohort members were sampled while nominally healthy, although unrecorded immune exposures were likely present. The donor tested CMV seropositive and was one of the 289 seropositive cohort members. A peripheral blood sample was collected from each donor, and TCR beta sequencing was performed on peripheral blood mononuclear cells. Genomic DNA was extracted from the blood cell samples with the Qiagen DNeasy Blood Extraction Kit. Libraries were built with the immunoSEQ multiplex PCR assay. A mixture of 60 forward primers for TCR Vbeta segments and 13 reverse primers for TCR Jbeta segments was used in the multiplex PCR. The CDR3 region of rearranged TCR beta genes was amplified from genomic DNA with a multiplex PCR assay. Amplified TCR beta libraries were sequenced as 87-base-pair reads on the Illumina HiSeq System. The study's own analysis went as follows. A later analysis tallied 75 million to 85 million unique TCR beta chains across the 666 repertoires, and approximately 9.9 million of those chains were shared by two or more donors. Raw reads were error-corrected and collapsed into unique sequences by a nearest-neighbor algorithm in which closely related sequences were merged to remove PCR and sequencing errors. V, D and J gene segments were assigned by aligning CDR3 sequences to IMGT reference sequences. Each retained sequence needed at least a six-nucleotide match to both a V gene segment and a J gene segment. Rearrangements were classified as productive when the CDR3 lacked stop codons and remained in frame with V and J, and all other rearrangements were classified as non-productive. CDR3 was defined by IMGT convention, running from the second conserved V-encoded cysteine to the conserved J-encoded phenylalanine. The earlier analysis of some 540 of the donors excluded any sequence lacking an unambiguous match to a single V gene segment. An earlier analysis of a few hundred of the donors classified V segments as functional when productive rearrangements were above 56.7% and as segregating when the standard deviation between donors was above 5%. A statistical classification framework was built to diagnose cytomegalovirus status from the catalog of TCR beta chain sequences. In a later analysis, V and J genes were assigned by comparing TCR nucleotide sequences against IMGT/GENE-DB human TR gene sequences. In a later analysis, CDR3 sequences and most-parsimonious VDJ recombination scenarios were assigned using the TCRdist pipeline. A later analysis defined each TCR beta chain by its CDR3 amino acid sequence plus V-gene family, and excluded reads lacking a unique V-gene family. To address suspected cross-contamination and a sequencing artifact, a later analysis removed around 590 highly shared, low-generation-probability nucleotide sequences. A later analysis calculated a clonal expansion index for each public chain from normalized within-repertoire ranks of inferred template counts. In a later analysis, generation probabilities were computed with a VDJ recombination model fitted to out-of-frame rearrangements, and the resulting probabilities were checked against IGoR. In a later analysis, hypergeometric tests were used to score TCR-TCR, TCR-HLA and TCR-CMV co-occurrence, with a repertoire-size bias correction applied to TCR pairs. False discovery rates were estimated in a later analysis by permuting HLA or CMV assignments 20 times. In a later analysis, co-occurring TCRs were grouped using DBSCAN, and TCRdist sequence similarity was added for clustering within HLA-allele-positive subsets. Co-occurrence clustering excluded repertoires with fewer than 30,000 or more than 120,000 public chains, plus five with anomalous nucleotide sharing. TCRdb re-hosts the immuneACCESS table, in-frame sequences only. Its copies lack some clones; in the studies checked, an unresolved V gene accounts for under half of them, and the cause for the rest is not known. V, J and clone size derive from that table, while D and trimming were established from the DNA sequence. This sample lists roughly 180,000 clones; around 80% were detected once. The ten largest clones add up to just over 2% of the sample.

Concerning this clone: What this receptor recognizes is not known. No base-level quality is on record; no much larger clone is a single base apart.

The sequencing sample was made of PBMCs. The TCR originated in a woman younger than 35 in good health and CMV-seropositive.

At the DNA level, the sequence is TGTGCCAGCAGCCCAGGGGATGTTGATTCACCCCTCCACTTT. Translated, it gives CASSPGDVDSPLHF. The sequence joins TRBV11-3 to TRBJ1-6; the best D guess is TRBD1, with 6 bases matching. The germline V gene yields SGHNT for CDR1 and YENEEA for CDR2. The junction carries 13 bases between V and J, which are trimmed by 5 bases and 8 bases respectively. The CDR3 runs 14 amino acids, cysteine and phenylalanine included. The CDR3 DNA has 42 bases and is translated from base 1.